These 17 T cell receptor beta chains were all obtained from the same sample, sequenced in a study of blood T cell repertoires in COVID-19. Using immunoSEQ multiplex PCR, the repertoire was profiled, and TCRdb retains in-frame clones only, with some absent. This sample has approximately 200,000 clones, with about nine tenths found just once. Sequencing was done on a sample of peripheral blood. Every receptor here comes from a woman aged 60-75 years with acute or convalescent COVID-19.

The chain links TRBV27 to TRBJ1-2; perhaps TRBD1 as D (5 bases). CDR1 is MNHEY and CDR2 is SMNVEV in the germline V gene (reference sequence). V was shortened by 5 bases and J by 10 bases, with 29 bases between the two germline ends. The CDR3 is made up of 17 amino acids. This CDR3 reads CASSTPPYPGLKVVYTF. The CDR3 DNA follows: TGTGCCAGCAGTACACCACCGTACCCGGGACTGAAAGTGGTCTACACCTTC.

The chain is built from TRBV11-2 and TRBJ2-7; weak D call: TRBD2 (5 bases). The ends were cut back, 6 bases at V and 2 bases at J, with 11 bases in the middle. The germline V gene has CDR1 SGHAT and CDR2 FQNNGV. The CDR3 consists of 13 residues. The CDR3 region has the DNA TGTGCCAGCAGAATAGGCGGGCCCTACGAGCAGTACTTC. Translation: CASRIGGPYEQYF.

V usage is TRBV18 and J usage is TRBJ1-4; D is possibly TRBD1 (5 bases). The CDR3 has 15 residues. Germline CDR1 and CDR2: KGHSH and LQKENI. With 3 bases removed from V and 7 bases from J, the gap between germline ends came to 15 bases. CDR3 region: CASSPQGLEAEKLFF. CDR3 bases: TGTGCCAGCTCACCGCAGGGTCTAGAAGCTGAAAAACTGTTTTTT. The full variable domain, in which reference TRBV18 and TRBJ1-4 provide the parts outside the CDR3, is NAGVMQNPRHLVRRRGQEARLRCSPMKGHSHVYWYRQLPEEGLKFMVYLQKENIIDESGMPKERFSAEFPKEGPSILRIQQVVRGDSAAYFCASSPQGLEAEKLFFGSGTQLSVL.

The chain joins TRBV7-6 to TRBJ2-3; possibly TRBD2 for D (6 bases). The V end lost 5 bases, the J end lost 5 bases, and 20 bases lay between the germline ends. CDR3 length: 16 amino acids. Per the germline V gene, CDR1 is SGHVS and CDR2 is FNYEAQ. In DNA form, the CDR3 reads TGTGCCAGCAGCACCACCTCCGGGGGTACCAAAGATACGCAGTATTTT. Protein product: CASSTTSGGTKDTQYF.

The chain recombines TRBV11-2 with TRBJ2-5, with TRBD2 matching 9 bases. V shed 0 bases and J 5 bases; nucleotides not matched to a gene: 7. The CDR3 length is 16 residues. Germline CDR1 reads SGHAT; CDR2 reads FQNNGV. CDR3 region: CASSLDSGRTRETQYF. Here the CDR3 DNA reads TGTGCCAGCAGCTTAGATAGCGGGAGAACGCGCGAGACCCAGTACTTC.

The chain has TRBV6-5 and TRBJ1-5, with 7 positions matching TRBD1. Per germline, CDR1 MNHEY and CDR2 SVGAGI. The CDR3 has 15 residues. Trimming at V came to 6 bases and at J to 4 bases, leaving 9 bases not matched to a gene. This CDR3 is CASRRSRQGNQPQHF. CDR3 DNA: TGTGCCAGCAGAAGGAGCAGACAGGGTAATCAGCCCCAGCATTTT.

This sequence joins TRBV7-6 and TRBJ2-5; D unresolved. Germline values: CDR1 SGHVS, CDR2 FNYEAQ. This CDR3 contains 15 residues. V lost 1 base and J 5 bases, leaving 14 bases between the germline ends. The CDR3 sequence is CASSLVENHMETQYF. Here the CDR3 DNA reads TGTGCCAGCAGCTTAGTCGAGAATCATATGGAGACCCAGTACTTC.

The J gene is TRBJ1-1, the V gene TRBV6-1; 9 nucleotides align to TRBD1. The CDR3 covers 21 residues. J gave up 1 base and V 1 base, and 19 bases lay outside the gene matches. CDR1 and CDR2 from the germline V gene are MNHNS and SASEGT. CDR3 residues: CASSEVPPGQGAVLPNTEAFF. The CDR3 DNA sequence: TGTGCCAGCAGTGAAGTCCCCCCGGGACAGGGAGCAGTCCTTCCGAACACTGAAGCTTTCTTT.

CDR3 sequence (DNA): TGTGCCAGCAGCAGTGTAGGGGTTCGTGAGGCTTTCTTT. This gives the protein CASSSVGVREAFF. This chain uses TRBV5-4 with TRBJ1-1, with a possible D match to TRBD1 (5 bases). The germline V gene has CDR1 SGHNT and CDR2 YYREEE (reference sequence). V was pared by 4 bases and J by 11 bases, with 18 bases between. The CDR3 contains 13 residues.

The rearrangement joins TRBV28 to TRBJ1-5, with D possibly being TRBD1 (5 bases). This CDR3 is 14 amino acids long. CDR1 is MDHEN and CDR2 is SYDVKM in the germline V gene. Between the trimmed V and J ends, which lost 2 bases and 7 bases, there was a span of 12 bases. CDR3 residues: CASSLRQGGQPQHF. For the CDR3, the DNA is TGTGCCAGCAGTTTACGGCAGGGTGGACAGCCCCAGCATTTT.

The count of this clone is one. The gene calls are TRBV28 and TRBJ1-4; 7 positions agree with TRBD1. V was clipped by 6 bases and J by 4 bases; unmatched bases: 8. This CDR3 has 15 amino acids. Germline V lookup: CDR1 MDHEN, CDR2 SYDVKM. Written as DNA, the CDR3 is TGTGCCAGCAGCCCCGGGACAGTGAATAATGAAAAACTGTTTTTT. Its protein is CASSPGTVNNEKLFF.

The chain couples TRBV5-5 to TRBJ1-2; no clear D. Germline CDR1 and CDR2: SGHKS and YYEKEE (reference sequence). Trimming removed 0 bases at V and 5 bases at J, with 5 bases between. The CDR3 runs 12 residues. The DNA for the CDR3 is TGTGCCAGCAGCTTGGGACTTTATGGCTACACCTTC. It codes for CASSLGLYGYTF. The full variable domain, in which reference TRBV5-5 and TRBJ1-2 provide the parts outside the CDR3, is DAGVTQSPTHLIKTRGQQVTLRCSPISGHKSVSWYQQVLGQGPQFIFQYYEKEERGRGNFPDRFSARQFPNYSSELNVNALLLGDSALYLCASSLGLYGYTFGSGTRLTVV.

The V and J genes are TRBV7-2 and TRBJ2-3; no clear D gene. The length of the CDR3 is 15 residues. CDR1 and CDR2 (germline): SGHTA, FQGNSA. V dropped 5 bases and J dropped 6 bases, with 18 bases sitting between them. The CDR3 DNA follows: TGTGCCAGCAGCCCGACTGGCCCCCTGCGGGATACGCAGTATTTT. It translates to CASSPTGPLRDTQYF.

V gene TRBV27 combines with J gene TRBJ2-5, with TRBD2 matching over 13 bases. The germline V gene has CDR1 MNHEY and CDR2 SMNVEV (reference sequence). The V segment lost 4 bases and the J segment 5 bases; nucleotides outside the gene matches: 7. The CDR3 sequence is 16 residues long. The CDR3 DNA reads as TGTGCCAGCAGTTCCCGACTAGCGGGAGGCCGGGAGACCCAGTACTTC. It specifies CASSSRLAGGRETQYF.

The CDR3 protein is CASSRSGGAKDTQYF. Written as DNA, the CDR3 is TGTGCCAGCAGCCGTAGCGGGGGGGCCAAAGATACGCAGTATTTT. This rearrangement joins TRBV14 to TRBJ2-3; 11 bases are shared with TRBD2. This CDR3 has 15 amino acids. V lost 4 bases, J lost 5 bases, and 5 bases stayed unmatched. The germline CDR1 and CDR2 sequences are SGHDN and FVKESK.

The gene calls are TRBV6-1 and TRBJ2-3; D is possibly TRBD2 (5 bases). Germline CDR1 and CDR2: MNHNS and SASEGT. V shed 3 bases and J shed 9 bases, with 16 bases lying between them. The length of the CDR3 is 14 residues. As DNA, the CDR3 is TGTGCCAGCAGTGATACCCCCGGGAAAGGGACGCAGTATTTT. Amino acid sequence: CASSDTPGKGTQYF.

The chain combines TRBV19 with TRBJ2-7, with TRBD1 identical over 7 bases. V was pared by 0 bases and J by 3 bases, with 8 bases of the junction left unmatched. In germline, CDR1 is LNHDA, CDR2 SQIVND (reference sequence). The CDR3 is 16 amino acids. The CDR3 DNA is TGTGCCAGTAGTATAGACCCCGGGACAGCTTTCTACGAGCAGTACTTC. Amino acids: CASSIDPGTAFYEQYF.